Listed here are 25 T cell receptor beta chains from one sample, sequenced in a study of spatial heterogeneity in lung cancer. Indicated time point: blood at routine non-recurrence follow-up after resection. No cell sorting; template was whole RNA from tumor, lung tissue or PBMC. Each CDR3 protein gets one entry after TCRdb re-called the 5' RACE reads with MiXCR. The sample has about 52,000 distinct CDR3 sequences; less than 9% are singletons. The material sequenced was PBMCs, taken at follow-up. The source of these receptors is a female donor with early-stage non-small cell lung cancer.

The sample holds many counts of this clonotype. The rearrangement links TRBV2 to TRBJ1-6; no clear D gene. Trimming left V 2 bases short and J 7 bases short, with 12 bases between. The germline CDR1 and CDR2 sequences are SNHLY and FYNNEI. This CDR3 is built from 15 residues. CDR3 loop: CASSEWAAMNSPLHF. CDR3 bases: TGTGCCAGCAGTGAATGGGCAGCTATGAATTCACCCCTCCACTTT.

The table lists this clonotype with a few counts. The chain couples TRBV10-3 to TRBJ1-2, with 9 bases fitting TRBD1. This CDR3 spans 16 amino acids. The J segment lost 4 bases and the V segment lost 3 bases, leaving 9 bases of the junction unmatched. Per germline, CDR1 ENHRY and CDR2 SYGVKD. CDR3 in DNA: TGTGCCATCAGTGACGACAGGGGGTACCTCGGCTATGGCTACACCTTC. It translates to CAISDDRGYLGYGYTF.

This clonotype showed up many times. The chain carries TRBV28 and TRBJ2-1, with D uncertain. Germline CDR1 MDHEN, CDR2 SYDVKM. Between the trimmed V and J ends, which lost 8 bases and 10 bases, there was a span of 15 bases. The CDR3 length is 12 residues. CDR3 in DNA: TGTGCCAGCCGTGCCTACTACGACGAGCAGTTCTTC. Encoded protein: CASRAYYDEQFF.

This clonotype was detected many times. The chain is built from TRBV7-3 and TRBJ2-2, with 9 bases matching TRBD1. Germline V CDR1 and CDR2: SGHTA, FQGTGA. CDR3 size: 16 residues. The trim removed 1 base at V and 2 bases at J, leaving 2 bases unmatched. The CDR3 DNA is TGTGCCAGCAGCTTAAGGGGACAGGGCAACACCGGGGAGCTGTTTTTT. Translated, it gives CASSLRGQGNTGELFF.

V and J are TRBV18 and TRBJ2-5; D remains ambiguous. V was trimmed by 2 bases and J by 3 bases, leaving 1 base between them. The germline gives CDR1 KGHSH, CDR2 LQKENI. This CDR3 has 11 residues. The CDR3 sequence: CASSPEETQYF. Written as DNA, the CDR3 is TGTGCCAGCTCACCAGAAGAGACCCAGTACTTC.

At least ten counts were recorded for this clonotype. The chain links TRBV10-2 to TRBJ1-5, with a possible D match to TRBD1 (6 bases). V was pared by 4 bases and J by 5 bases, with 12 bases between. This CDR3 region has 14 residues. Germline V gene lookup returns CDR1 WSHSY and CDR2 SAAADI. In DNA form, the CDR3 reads TGCGCCAGCAGTGCGACAGGTCAGGATCAGCCCCAGCATTTT. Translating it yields CASSATGQDQPQHF.

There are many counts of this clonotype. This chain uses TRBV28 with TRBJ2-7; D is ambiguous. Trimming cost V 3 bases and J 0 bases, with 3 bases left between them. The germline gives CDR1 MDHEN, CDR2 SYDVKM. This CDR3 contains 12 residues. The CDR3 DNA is TGTGCCAGCAGTTTGCTCTCCTACGAGCAGTACTTC. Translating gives CASSLLSYEQYF.

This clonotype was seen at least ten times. DNA of the CDR3: TGCAGTGCTACGACAGGGCCTAATGAAAAACTGTTTTTT. Translation gives CSATTGPNEKLFF. This chain uses TRBV20-1 with TRBJ1-4; TRBD1 aligns across 7 bases. After removal of 4 bases from V and 3 bases from J, the junction contained 2 bases not matched to a gene. The CDR3 sequence is 13 residues long. Germline loops: CDR1 DFQATT, CDR2 SNEGSKA (reference sequence).

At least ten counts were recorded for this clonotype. In nucleotides, the CDR3 is TGTGCCAGCAGCTTGCGGGAGAGCCACCAGCCCCAGCATTTT. Encoded protein: CASSLRESHQPQHF. The gene calls are TRBV5-5 and TRBJ1-5; D is unclear. The CDR3 contains 14 residues. From germline, CDR1 is SGHKS and CDR2 YYEKEE (reference sequence). V lost 1 base and J lost 7, with 12 bases in between. Combining the CDR3 with reference TRBV5-5 and TRBJ1-5 gives the whole variable domain DAGVTQSPTHLIKTRGQQVTLRCSPISGHKSVSWYQQVLGQGPQFIFQYYEKEERGRGNFPDRFSARQFPNYSSELNVNALLLGDSALYLCASSLRESHQPQHFGDGTRLSIL.

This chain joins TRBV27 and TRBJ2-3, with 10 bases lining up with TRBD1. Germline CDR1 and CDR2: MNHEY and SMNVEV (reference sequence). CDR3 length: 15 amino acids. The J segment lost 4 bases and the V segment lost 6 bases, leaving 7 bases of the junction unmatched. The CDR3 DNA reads TGTGCCAGCAGGGTTGGACAGGGGGTCTCAGATACGCAGTATTTT. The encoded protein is CASRVGQGVSDTQYF.

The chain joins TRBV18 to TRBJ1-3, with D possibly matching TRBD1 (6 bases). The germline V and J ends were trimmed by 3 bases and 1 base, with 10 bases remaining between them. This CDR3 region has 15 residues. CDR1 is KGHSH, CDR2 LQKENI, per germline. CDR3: CASSPRTASGNTIYF. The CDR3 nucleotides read TGTGCCAGCTCACCTCGGACAGCATCTGGAAACACCATATATTTT.

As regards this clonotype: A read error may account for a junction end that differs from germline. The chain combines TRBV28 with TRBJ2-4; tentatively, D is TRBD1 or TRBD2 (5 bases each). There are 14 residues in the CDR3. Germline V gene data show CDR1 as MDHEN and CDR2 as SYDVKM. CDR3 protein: CATSRGRDKNIQYF. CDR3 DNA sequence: TGCGCTACCTCTCGGGGCAGGGACAAAAACATTCAGTACTTC.

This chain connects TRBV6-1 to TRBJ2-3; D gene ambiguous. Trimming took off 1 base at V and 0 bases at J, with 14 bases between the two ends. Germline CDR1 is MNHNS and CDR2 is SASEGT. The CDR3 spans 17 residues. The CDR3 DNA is TGTGCCAGCAGTGAAGGGGTAACTTATGCTAGCACAGATACGCAGTATTTT. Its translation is CASSEGVTYASTDTQYF.

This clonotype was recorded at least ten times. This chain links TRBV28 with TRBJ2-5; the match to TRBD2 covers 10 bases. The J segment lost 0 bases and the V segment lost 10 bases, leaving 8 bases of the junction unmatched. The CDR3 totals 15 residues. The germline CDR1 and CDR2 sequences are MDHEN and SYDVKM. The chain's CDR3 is CATSQAGGYQETQYF. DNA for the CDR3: TGTGCCACTTCTCAAGCGGGGGGGTACCAAGAGACCCAGTACTTC.

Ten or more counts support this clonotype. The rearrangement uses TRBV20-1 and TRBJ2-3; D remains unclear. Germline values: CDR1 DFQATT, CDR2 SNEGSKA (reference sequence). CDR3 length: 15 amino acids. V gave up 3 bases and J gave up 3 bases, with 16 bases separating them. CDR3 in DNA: TGCAGTGCTAGGTCGAACCCTGGTGGGACAGATACGCAGTATTTT. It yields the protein CSARSNPGGTDTQYF.

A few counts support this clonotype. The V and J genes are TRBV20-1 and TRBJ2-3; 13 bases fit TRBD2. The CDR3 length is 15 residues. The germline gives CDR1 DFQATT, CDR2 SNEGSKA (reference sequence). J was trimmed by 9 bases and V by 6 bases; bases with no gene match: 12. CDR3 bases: TGCAGTGCCGCCGGGACTAGCGGGGCCACAGGAACGCAGTATTTT. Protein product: CSAAGTSGATGTQYF.

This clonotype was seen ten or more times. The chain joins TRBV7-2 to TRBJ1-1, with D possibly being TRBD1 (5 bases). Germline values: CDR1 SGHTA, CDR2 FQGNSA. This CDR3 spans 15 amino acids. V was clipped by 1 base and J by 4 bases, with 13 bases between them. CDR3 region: CASSLEWGTVTEAFF. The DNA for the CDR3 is TGTGCCAGCAGCTTAGAATGGGGGACGGTCACTGAAGCTTTCTTT. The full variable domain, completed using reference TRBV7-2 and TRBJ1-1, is GAGVSQSPSNKVTEKGKDVELRCDPISGHTALYWYRQSLGQGLEFLIYFQGNSAPDKSGLPSDRFSAERTGGSVSTLTIQRTQQEDSAVYLCASSLEWGTVTEAFFGQGTRLTVV.

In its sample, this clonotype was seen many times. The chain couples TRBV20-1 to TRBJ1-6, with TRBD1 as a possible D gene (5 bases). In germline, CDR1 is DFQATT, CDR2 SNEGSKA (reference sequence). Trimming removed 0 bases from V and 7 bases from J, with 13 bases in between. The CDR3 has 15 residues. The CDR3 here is CSARDRAGLNSPLHF. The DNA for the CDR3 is TGCAGTGCTAGAGATAGGGCAGGGCTGAATTCACCCCTCCACTTT.

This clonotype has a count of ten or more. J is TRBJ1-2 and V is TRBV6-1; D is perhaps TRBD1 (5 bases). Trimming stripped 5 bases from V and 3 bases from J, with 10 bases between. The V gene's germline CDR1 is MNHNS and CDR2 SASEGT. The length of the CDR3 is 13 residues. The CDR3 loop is CASSLRQYYGYTF. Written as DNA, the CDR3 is TGTGCCAGCAGTCTCCGACAGTACTATGGCTACACCTTC.

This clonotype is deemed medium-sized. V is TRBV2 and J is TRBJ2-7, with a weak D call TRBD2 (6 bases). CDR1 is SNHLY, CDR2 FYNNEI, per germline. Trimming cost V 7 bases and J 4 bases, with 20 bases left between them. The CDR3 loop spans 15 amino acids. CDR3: CASTAWRGGGYEQYF. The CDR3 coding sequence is TGTGCCAGCACCGCATGGAGGGGAGGAGGGTACGAGCAGTACTTC.

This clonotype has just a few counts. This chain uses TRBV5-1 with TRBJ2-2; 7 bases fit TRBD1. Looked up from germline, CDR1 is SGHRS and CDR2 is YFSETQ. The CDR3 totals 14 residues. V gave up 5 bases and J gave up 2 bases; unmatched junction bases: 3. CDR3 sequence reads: CASSGTVNTGELFF. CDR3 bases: TGCGCCAGCAGTGGGACAGTCAACACCGGGGAGCTGTTTTTT.

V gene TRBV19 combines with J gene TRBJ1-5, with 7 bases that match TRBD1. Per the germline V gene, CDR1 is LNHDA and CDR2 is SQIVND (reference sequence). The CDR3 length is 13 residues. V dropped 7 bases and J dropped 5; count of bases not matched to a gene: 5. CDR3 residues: CASNQDRYQPQHF. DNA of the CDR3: TGTGCCAGTAACCAGGACAGGTATCAGCCCCAGCATTTT.

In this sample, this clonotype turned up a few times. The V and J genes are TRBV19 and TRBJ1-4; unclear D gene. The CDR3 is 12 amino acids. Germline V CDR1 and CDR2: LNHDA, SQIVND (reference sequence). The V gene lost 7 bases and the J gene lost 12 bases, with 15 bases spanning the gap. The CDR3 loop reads CASTQEGGELFF. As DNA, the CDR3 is TGTGCCAGTACGCAAGAGGGTGGGGAACTGTTTTTT. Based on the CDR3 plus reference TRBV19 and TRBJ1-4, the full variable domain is DGGITQSPKYLFRKEGQNVTLSCEQNLNHDAMYWYRQDPGQGLRLIYYSQIVNDFQKGDIAEGYSVSREKKESFPLTVTSAQKNPTAFYLCASTQEGGELFFGSGTQLSVL.

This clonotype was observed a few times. CDR3 residues: CASSPVGAGNTIYF. CDR3 bases: TGTGCCAGCAGCCCAGTTGGCGCTGGAAACACCATATATTTT. The chain employs TRBV7-2 and TRBJ1-3; D ambiguous. The CDR3 is 14 residues long. V was cut by 5 bases and J by 2 bases, with 10 bases left in between. Germline-derived CDR1 and CDR2 are SGHTA and FQGNSA.

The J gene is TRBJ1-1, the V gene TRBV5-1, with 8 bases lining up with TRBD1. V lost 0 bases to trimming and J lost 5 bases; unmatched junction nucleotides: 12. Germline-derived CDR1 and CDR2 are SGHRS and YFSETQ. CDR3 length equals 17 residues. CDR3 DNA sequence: TGCGCCAGCAGCTTGGCCGTAACCAGGGGGCATCGGACTGAAGCTTTCTTT. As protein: CASSLAVTRGHRTEAFF. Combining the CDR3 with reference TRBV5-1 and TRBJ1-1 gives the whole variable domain KAGVTQTPRYLIKTRGQQVTLSCSPISGHRSVSWYQQTPGQGLQFLFEYFSETQRNKGNFPGRFSGRQFSNSRSEMNVSTLELGDSALYLCASSLAVTRGHRTEAFFGQGTRLTVV.